This TCR beta chain was sequenced for a study of blood T cell repertoires in COVID-19. For the study at large: The study drew acute and convalescent COVID-19 samples from the United States, Italy and Spain.

In the original analysis: Amplification of reference gene primers provided the estimated nucleated cell counts. TCRdb keeps only in-frame clones here, not all; method: immunoSEQ multiplex PCR. D and trimming were read from the DNA, whereas the V and J calls and clone size are those reported in that table. This sample has 140,000 to 150,000 clones, with roughly 80% found just once. CDR1 is SGHVS, CDR2 FNYEAQ, per germline. With 1 base removed from V and 0 bases from J, the gap between germline ends came to 7 bases. This CDR3 has 14 residues. The V gene is TRBV7-6, the J gene TRBJ2-7, with a weak D call TRBD2 (5 bases). The receptor comes from a man between 65 and 85 years old who had recovered from COVID-19. Sequencing was carried out using peripheral blood. The DNA for the CDR3 is TGTGCCAGCAGCTTAGGCCTAGCCTCCTACGAGCAGTACTTC. It encodes CASSLGLASYEQYF.